This T cell receptor (beta chain) was identified during a study of PD-L1 blockade in urothelial cancer. Background on the study: The median T cell count in blood samples was about 140,000. Study-wide points: Tumor-linked clones in blood grew more by 3 weeks in durable-benefit patients.

This clone was detected only once. Its specificity is unknown. Trimming shortened V by 4 bases and J by 5 bases, and 17 bases separated the two germline ends. This CDR3 is 15 amino acids long. Germline V gene data show CDR1 as MNHEY and CDR2 as SMNVEV (reference sequence). Sequencing used immunoSEQ multiplex PCR; TCRdb keeps in-frame clones, though not all of them. This sample carries 20,000 to 30,000 clones, less than 90% of them seen once, and the ten largest clones take roughly 30%. Samples were collected from each patient before treatment and during treatment. Each patient gave between 1 and 8 of them in total.

This TCR derives from a man between 60 and 75 years old with urothelial cancer. The chain uses TRBV27 and TRBJ2-5; possibly TRBD2 for D (7 bases). The sequenced sample was PBMCs, obtained around atezolizumab (anti-PD-L1) treatment. CDR3 region: CASSSIGGRSETQYF. As DNA, the CDR3 is TGTGCCAGCAGTTCAATCGGGGGGCGATCCGAGACCCAGTACTTC.